The clone carrying this TCR beta chain was seen ten or more times. Its antigen is not known. The CDR3 extends over 16 amino acids. Trimming stripped 5 bases from V and 1 base from J, with 14 bases between. Germline V gives CDR1 SGHTA, CDR2 FQGNSA. This specimen belongs to a study of T cells in Graves' hyperthyroidism and ophthalmopathy. Overall study findings and caveats: Ophthalmopathy and stable hyperthyroidism were told apart by a 13 V-J model.

Authors of the study amplified TCR beta CDR3 regions from RNA transcripts. A first-round RT-PCR of the TCR CDR3 used the HTBI primer set. Using its own MiXCR run on the multiplex PCR reads, TCRdb lists one record per CDR3 protein. The profile covers a few hundred thousand distinct CDR3 sequences, with 15% appearing a single time and 32% taken by the ten largest. The receptor was isolated from a woman in her thirties with Graves' hyperthyroidism. The chain combines TRBV7-2 with TRBJ2-2, with D perhaps matching TRBD1 (6 bases). Sample: blood. The CDR3 loop reads CASSLYRVGNTGELFF. The CDR3 DNA follows: TGTGCCAGCAGCCTCTACAGGGTTGGGAACACCGGGGAGCTGTTTTTT.